The source of this T cell receptor beta chain is a study of response to subunit inactivated influenza vaccine. Comments on this clonotype: Antigen: not known.

This CDR3 region has 17 residues. V was pared by 1 base and J by 4 bases, with 17 bases between. CDR1 SEHNR and CDR2 FQNEAQ come from the germline V gene (reference sequence). Using its own MiXCR run on the RT-PCR reads, TCRdb lists one record per CDR3 protein. The table has roughly 630,000 distinct CDR3 sequences, approximately 15% seen once. Broader study findings: Researchers suggested that each seasonal influenza vaccination recruits few new T cells.

The J gene is TRBJ2-1, the V gene TRBV7-9, with D tentatively TRBD2 (8 bases). The receptor's source is a man aged 50 to 59 who received an inactivated influenza vaccine. This specimen was PBMCs from blood, taken 14 to 15 days before vaccination. The CDR3 DNA sequence: TGTGCCAGCAGCTTAGGGACAGGAGCGGGGGAGTACAATGAGCAGTTCTTC. This gives the protein CASSLGTGAGEYNEQFF.